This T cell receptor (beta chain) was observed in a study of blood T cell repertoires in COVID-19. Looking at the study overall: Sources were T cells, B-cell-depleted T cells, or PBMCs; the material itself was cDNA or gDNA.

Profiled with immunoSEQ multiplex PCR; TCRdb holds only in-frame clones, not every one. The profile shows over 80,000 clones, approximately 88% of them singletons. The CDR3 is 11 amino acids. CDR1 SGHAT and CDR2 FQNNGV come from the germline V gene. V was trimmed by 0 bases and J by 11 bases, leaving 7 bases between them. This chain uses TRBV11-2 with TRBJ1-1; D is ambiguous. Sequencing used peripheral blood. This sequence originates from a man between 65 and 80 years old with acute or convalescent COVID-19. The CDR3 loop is CASSLDSEAFF. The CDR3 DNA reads TGTGCCAGCAGCTTAGATAGTGAGGCTTTCTTT. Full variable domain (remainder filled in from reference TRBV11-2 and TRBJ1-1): EAGVAQSPRYKIIEKRQSVAFWCNPISGHATLYWYQQILGQGPKLLIQFQNNGVVDDSQLPKDRFSAERLKGVDSTLKIQPAKLEDSAVYLCASSLDSEAFFGQGTRLTVV.